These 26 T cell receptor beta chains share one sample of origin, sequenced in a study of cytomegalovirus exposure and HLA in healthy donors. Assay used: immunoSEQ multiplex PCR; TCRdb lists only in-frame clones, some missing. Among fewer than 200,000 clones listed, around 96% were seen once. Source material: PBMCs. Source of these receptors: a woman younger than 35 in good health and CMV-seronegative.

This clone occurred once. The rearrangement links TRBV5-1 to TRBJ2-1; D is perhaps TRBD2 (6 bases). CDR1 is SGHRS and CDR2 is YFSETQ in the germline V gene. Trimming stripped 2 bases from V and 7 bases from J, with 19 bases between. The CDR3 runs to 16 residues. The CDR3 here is CASSFRGERLGNEQFF. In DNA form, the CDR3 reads TGCGCCAGCAGCTTTCGCGGGGAAAGATTGGGGAATGAGCAGTTCTTC. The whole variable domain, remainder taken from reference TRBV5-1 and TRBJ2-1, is KAGVTQTPRYLIKTRGQQVTLSCSPISGHRSVSWYQQTPGQGLQFLFEYFSETQRNKGNFPGRFSGRQFSNSRSEMNVSTLELGDSALYLCASSFRGERLGNEQFFGPGTRLTVL.

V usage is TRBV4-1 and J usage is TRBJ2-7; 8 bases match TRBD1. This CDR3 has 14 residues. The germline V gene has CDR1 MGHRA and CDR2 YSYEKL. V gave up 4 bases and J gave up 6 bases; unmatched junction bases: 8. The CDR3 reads CASSRGQGNGEQYF. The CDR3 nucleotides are TGCGCCAGCAGCCGCGGACAGGGTAACGGCGAGCAGTACTTC.

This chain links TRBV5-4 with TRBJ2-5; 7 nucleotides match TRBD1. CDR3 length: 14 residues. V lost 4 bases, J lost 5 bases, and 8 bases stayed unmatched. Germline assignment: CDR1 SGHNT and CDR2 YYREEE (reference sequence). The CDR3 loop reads CASSLDREGETQYF. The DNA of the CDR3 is TGTGCCAGCAGCCTAGACAGGGAAGGGGAGACCCAGTACTTC.

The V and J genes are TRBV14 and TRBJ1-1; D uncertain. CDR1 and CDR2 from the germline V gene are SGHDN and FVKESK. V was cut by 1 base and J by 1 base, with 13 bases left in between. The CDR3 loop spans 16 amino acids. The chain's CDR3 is CASSQVPVLRNTEAFF. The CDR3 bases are TGTGCCAGCAGCCAAGTCCCCGTCCTTCGGAACACTGAAGCTTTCTTT.

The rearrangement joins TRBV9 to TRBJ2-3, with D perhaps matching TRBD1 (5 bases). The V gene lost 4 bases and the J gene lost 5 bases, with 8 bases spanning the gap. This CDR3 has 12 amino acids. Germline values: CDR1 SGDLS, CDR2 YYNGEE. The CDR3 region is CASSNRGDTQYF. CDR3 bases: TGTGCCAGCAGCAATAGGGGAGATACGCAGTATTTT.

CDR3 amino acids: CASSPGQLYNEQFF. The CDR3, as DNA: TGTGCCAGCAGTCCGGGACAGCTATACAATGAGCAGTTCTTC. This chain uses TRBV27 with TRBJ2-1; 7 nucleotides agree with TRBD1. V dropped 5 bases and J dropped 4; count of bases not matched to a gene: 5. Germline V gene sequence: CDR1 MNHEY, CDR2 SMNVEV (reference sequence). This CDR3 has 14 amino acids.

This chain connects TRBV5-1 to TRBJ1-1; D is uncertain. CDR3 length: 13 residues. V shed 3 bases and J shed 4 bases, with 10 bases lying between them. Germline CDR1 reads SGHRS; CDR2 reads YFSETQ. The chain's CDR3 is CASSYSGGTEAFF. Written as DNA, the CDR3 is TGCGCCAGCAGCTATTCCGGCGGCACTGAAGCTTTCTTT.

The CDR3 sequence is CASSVGAVYNEQFF. The CDR3 DNA reads as TGTGCCAGCAGCGTAGGTGCGGTGTACAATGAGCAGTTCTTC. This chain links TRBV9 with TRBJ2-1; D gene unclear. V lost 0 bases and J lost 4, with 8 bases in between. This CDR3 comprises 14 residues. The germline gives CDR1 SGDLS, CDR2 YYNGEE.

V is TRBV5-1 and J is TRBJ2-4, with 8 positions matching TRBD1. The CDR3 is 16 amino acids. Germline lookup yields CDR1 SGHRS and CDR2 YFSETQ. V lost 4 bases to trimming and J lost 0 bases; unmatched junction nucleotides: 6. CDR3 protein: CASSAGTGLAKNIQYF. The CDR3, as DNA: TGCGCCAGCAGCGCAGGGACAGGCTTAGCCAAAAACATTCAGTACTTC.

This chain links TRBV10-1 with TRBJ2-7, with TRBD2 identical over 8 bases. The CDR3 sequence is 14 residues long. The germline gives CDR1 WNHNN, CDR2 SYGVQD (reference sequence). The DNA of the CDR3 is TGCGCTCGGGAGGGGTGTTCGGGTGCCTACGAGCAGTACTTC. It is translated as CAREGCSGAYEQYF.

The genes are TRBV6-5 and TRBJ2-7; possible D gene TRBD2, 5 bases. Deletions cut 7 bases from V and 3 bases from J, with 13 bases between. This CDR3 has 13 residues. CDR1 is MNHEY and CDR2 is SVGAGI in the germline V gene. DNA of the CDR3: TGTGCCAGCACCCCTGGAGGAGGCTACGAGCAGTACTTC. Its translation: CASTPGGGYEQYF.

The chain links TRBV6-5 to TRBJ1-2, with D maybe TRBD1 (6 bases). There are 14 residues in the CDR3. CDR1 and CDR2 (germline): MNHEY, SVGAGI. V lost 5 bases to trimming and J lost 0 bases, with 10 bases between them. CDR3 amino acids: CASSTGTTNYGYTF. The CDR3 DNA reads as TGTGCCAGCAGTACCGGGACAACTAACTATGGCTACACCTTC.

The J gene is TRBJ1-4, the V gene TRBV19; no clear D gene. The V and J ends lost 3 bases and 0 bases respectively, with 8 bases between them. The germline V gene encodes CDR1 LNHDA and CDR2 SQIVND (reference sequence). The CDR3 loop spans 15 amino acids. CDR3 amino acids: CASSISSATNEKLFF. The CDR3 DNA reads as TGTGCCAGTAGTATCTCCTCCGCAACTAATGAAAAACTGTTTTTT.

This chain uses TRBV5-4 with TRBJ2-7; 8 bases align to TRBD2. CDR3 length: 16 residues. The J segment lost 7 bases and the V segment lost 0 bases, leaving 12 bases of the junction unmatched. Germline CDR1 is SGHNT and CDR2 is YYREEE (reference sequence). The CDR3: CASSLGVGGGPEEQYF. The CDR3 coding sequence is TGTGCCAGCAGCTTGGGGGTAGGCGGGGGGCCAGAGGAGCAGTACTTC.

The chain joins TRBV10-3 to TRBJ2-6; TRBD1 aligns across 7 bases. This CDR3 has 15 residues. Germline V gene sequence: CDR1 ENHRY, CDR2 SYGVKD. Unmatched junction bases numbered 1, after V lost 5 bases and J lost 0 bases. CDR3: CAISRDSSGANVLTF. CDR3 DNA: TGTGCCATCAGTAGGGACAGCTCTGGGGCCAACGTCCTGACTTTC.

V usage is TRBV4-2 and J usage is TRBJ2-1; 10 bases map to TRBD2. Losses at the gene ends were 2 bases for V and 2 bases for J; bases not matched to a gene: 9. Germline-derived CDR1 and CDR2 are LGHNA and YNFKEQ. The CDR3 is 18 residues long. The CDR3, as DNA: TGTGCCAGCAGCCAATTGCTAGCGGGGGTAGGGCCCTACAATGAGCAGTTCTTC. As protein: CASSQLLAGVGPYNEQFF.

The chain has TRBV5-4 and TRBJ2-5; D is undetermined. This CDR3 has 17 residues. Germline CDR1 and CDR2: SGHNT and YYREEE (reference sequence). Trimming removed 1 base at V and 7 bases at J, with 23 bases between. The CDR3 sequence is CASSLRPALPGSGTQYF. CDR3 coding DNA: TGTGCCAGCAGCTTGAGGCCAGCCTTACCCGGATCGGGGACCCAGTACTTC.

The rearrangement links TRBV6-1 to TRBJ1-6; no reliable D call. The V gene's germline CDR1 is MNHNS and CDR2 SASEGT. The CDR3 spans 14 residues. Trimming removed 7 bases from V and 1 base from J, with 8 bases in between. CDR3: CASKFLSYNSPLHF. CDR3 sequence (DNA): TGTGCCAGCAAATTCTTGTCCTATAATTCACCCCTCCACTTT.

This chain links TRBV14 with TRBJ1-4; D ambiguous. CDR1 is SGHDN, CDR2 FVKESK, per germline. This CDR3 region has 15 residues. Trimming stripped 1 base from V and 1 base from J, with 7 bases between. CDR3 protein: CASSQASGTNEKLFF. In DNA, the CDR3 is TGTGCCAGCAGCCAAGCATCGGGAACTAATGAAAAACTGTTTTTT.

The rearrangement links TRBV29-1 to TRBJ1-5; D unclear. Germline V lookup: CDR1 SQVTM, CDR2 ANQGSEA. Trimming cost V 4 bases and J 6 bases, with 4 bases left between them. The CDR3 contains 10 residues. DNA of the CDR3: TGCAGCGTTGCTTGTCAGCCCCAGCATTTT. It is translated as CSVACQPQHF.

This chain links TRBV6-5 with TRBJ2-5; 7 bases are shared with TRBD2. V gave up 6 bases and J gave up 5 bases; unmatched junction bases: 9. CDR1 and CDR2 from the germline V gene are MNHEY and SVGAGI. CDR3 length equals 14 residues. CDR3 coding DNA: TGTGCCAGCAGCCGGGACTACCAACGGGAGACCCAGTACTTC. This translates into CASSRDYQRETQYF.

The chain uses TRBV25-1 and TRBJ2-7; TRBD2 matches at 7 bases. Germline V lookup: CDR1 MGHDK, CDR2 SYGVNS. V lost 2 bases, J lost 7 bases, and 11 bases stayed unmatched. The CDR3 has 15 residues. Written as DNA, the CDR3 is TGTGCCAGCAGTGAAGGGGGTAAAAGAGCGGGGGAGCAGTACTTC. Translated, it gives CASSEGGKRAGEQYF.

The CDR3: CAWRRGQTDTQYF. DNA of the CDR3: TGTGCCTGGAGAAGGGGTCAGACAGATACGCAGTATTTT. The chain uses TRBV30 and TRBJ2-3, with a weak D call TRBD1 (5 bases). V lost 3 bases, J lost 3 bases, and 10 bases lay in between. The germline CDR1 and CDR2 sequences are GTSNPN and SVGIG (reference sequence). There are 13 residues in the CDR3.

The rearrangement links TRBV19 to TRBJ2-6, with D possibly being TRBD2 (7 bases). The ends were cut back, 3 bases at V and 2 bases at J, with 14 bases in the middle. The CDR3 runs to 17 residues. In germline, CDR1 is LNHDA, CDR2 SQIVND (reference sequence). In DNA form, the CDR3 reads TGTGCCAGTAGTATCTGGGGGGGGCCTGCTGGGGCCAACGTCCTGACTTTC. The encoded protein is CASSIWGGPAGANVLTF.

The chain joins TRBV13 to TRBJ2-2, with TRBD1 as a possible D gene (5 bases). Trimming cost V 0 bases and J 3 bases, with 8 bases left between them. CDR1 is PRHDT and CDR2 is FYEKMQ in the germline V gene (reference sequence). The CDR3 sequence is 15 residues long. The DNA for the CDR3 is TGTGCCAGCAGCTTAGGGCTAGGGGACACCGGGGAGCTGTTTTTT. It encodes CASSLGLGDTGELFF.

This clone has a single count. The DNA of the CDR3 is TGTGCCAGCAGCTTGGCGGCTAGCGGGAGCTCCTACGAGCAGTACTTC. Translating it yields CASSLAASGSSYEQYF. This chain joins TRBV11-1 and TRBJ2-7; 10 bases match TRBD2. V lost 3 bases to trimming and J lost 0 bases; unmatched junction nucleotides: 5. CDR3 size: 16 residues. CDR1 and CDR2 (germline): SGHAT, FQDESV (reference sequence).